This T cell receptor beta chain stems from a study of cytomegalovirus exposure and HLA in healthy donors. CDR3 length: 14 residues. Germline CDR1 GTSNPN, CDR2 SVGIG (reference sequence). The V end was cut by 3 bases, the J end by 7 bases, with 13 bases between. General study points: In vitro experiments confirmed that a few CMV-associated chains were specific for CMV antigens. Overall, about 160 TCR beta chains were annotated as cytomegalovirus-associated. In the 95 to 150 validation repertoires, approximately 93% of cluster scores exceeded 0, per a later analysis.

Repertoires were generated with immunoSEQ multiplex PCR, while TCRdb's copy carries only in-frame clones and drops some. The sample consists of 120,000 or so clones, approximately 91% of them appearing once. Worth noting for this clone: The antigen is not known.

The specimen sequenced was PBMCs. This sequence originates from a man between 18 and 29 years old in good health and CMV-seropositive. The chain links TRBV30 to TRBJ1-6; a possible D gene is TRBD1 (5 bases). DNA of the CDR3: TGTGCCTGGAGCTCAGGGATTCTCAATTCACCCCTCCACTTT. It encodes CAWSSGILNSPLHF.